The T cell receptor (beta chain) described here comes from a study of beta chain features in type 1 diabetes. Study-level findings and limits: In these data, an HLA type influence on TCRB rearrangement remained unresolved.

A word on this clone: Its specificity is not known.

The germline CDR1 and CDR2 sequences are SGHAT and FQNNGV. V lost 8 bases to trimming and J lost 6 bases, with 20 bases between them. The CDR3 sequence is 15 residues long. The whole isolated RNA underwent reverse transcription, so sequencing captured expressed TCRB transcripts. Sequencing used immunoSEQ multiplex PCR; TCRdb keeps in-frame clones, though not all of them. This table holds under 950,000 clones, under 20% found once. Over 95% purity was reached by all sorted populations. The chain combines TRBV11-2 with TRBJ2-1; maybe TRBD1 (5 bases). The source is a woman aged 18-35 years in good health. Material for sequencing was naive CD4+ T cells from blood. Here the CDR3 DNA reads TGTGCCAGCCAGGTGGGTCGGACACCGAGCAATGAGCAGTTCTTC. Translated: CASQVGRTPSNEQFF. The entire variable domain, with the rest obtained from reference TRBV11-2 and TRBJ2-1, is as follows: EAGVAQSPRYKIIEKRQSVAFWCNPISGHATLYWYQQILGQGPKLLIQFQNNGVVDDSQLPKDRFSAERLKGVDSTLKIQPAKLEDSAVYLCASQVGRTPSNEQFFGPGTRLTVL.